Following are 13 T cell receptor beta chains from one sample sequenced in a study of blood T cell repertoires in COVID-19. TCRdb keeps only in-frame clones here, not all; method: immunoSEQ multiplex PCR. The sample includes about 210,000 clones, 84% of them seen just once. The specimen was peripheral blood. These receptors all come from a woman between 50 and 59 years old with active or convalescent COVID-19.

This sequence joins TRBV19 and TRBJ1-6, with D hard to call. With 5 bases removed from V and 7 bases from J, the gap between germline ends came to 15 bases. The CDR3 consists of 15 residues. Germline V gene sequence: CDR1 LNHDA, CDR2 SQIVND (reference sequence). CDR3 sequence: CASSSTPRVNSPLHF. The CDR3 nucleotides are TGTGCCAGTAGTTCGACACCTCGAGTGAATTCACCCCTCCACTTT.

This chain connects TRBV6-6 to TRBJ1-2, with D possibly being TRBD1 (6 bases). V lost 1 base to trimming and J lost 7 bases, with 19 bases between them. Germline CDR1 is MNHNY and CDR2 is SVGAGI (reference sequence). This CDR3 contains 16 residues. CDR3 nucleotides: TGTGCCAGCAGTTACTATCGGACTTCAGGGGAAGGTGGCTACACCTTC. Protein product: CASSYYRTSGEGGYTF.

This chain connects TRBV19 to TRBJ1-1; TRBD1 might be the D (6 bases). There are 17 residues in the CDR3. Germline V gene sequence: CDR1 LNHDA, CDR2 SQIVND (reference sequence). V was trimmed by 8 bases and J by 0 bases, leaving 22 bases between them. The CDR3 sequence is CASRPPGRGGMNTEAFF. The CDR3 DNA is TGTGCCAGTCGACCCCCGGGCAGGGGAGGGATGAACACTGAAGCTTTCTTT.

The chain has TRBV5-6 and TRBJ2-5; D gene uncertain. The CDR3 is made up of 15 amino acids. Germline V gene data show CDR1 as SGHDT and CDR2 as YYEEEE. With 0 bases removed from V and 1 base from J, the gap between germline ends came to 10 bases. CDR3 nucleotide sequence: TGTGCCAGCAGCTTGGCCTGGGCCCGCCAAGAGACCCAGTACTTC. Translation: CASSLAWARQETQYF.

As to this clone: The same CDR3 arises from other DNA sequences in this sample as well. The CDR3 nucleotides read TGTGCCAGTTCCCGGGGGAACACTGAAGCTTTCTTT. This codes for CASSRGNTEAFF. The gene calls are TRBV19 and TRBJ1-1, with unresolved D. V lost 8 bases and J 1 base, leaving 8 bases between the germline ends. The V gene's germline CDR1 is LNHDA and CDR2 SQIVND (reference sequence). This CDR3 contains 12 residues.

The table lists this clone with a few counts. The chain combines TRBV29-1 with TRBJ1-2; 8 positions agree with TRBD1. The germline CDR1 and CDR2 sequences are SQVTM and ANQGSEA. The V segment lost 7 bases and the J segment 5 bases; nucleotides outside the gene matches: 12. This CDR3 is 14 amino acids long. CDR3 loop: CSAEPMTGVYGYTF. CDR3 DNA sequence: TGCAGCGCCGAACCAATGACAGGGGTATATGGCTACACCTTC.

V and J are TRBV10-3 and TRBJ1-3; 8 positions match TRBD1. This CDR3 region has 16 residues. CDR1 is ENHRY and CDR2 is SYGVKD in the germline V gene. V shed 10 bases, J shed 3 bases, and the junction held 14 bases outside the gene matches. The CDR3 is CATRTDREGYGNTIYF. The CDR3 region has the DNA TGTGCCACCCGAACGGACAGGGAAGGGTATGGAAACACCATATATTTT.

This chain uses TRBV18 with TRBJ1-6; 9 nucleotides match TRBD1. The CDR3 totals 15 residues. Germline CDR1 and CDR2: KGHSH and LQKENI. Trimming at V came to 6 bases and at J to 11 bases, leaving 11 bases not matched to a gene. The CDR3 nucleotides read TGTGCCAGCTCGCCCAGGACAGGGGCTGGGGCACCCCTCCACTTT. Amino acids: CASSPRTGAGAPLHF.

CDR3 sequence: CASSSAGLAGTNNEQFF. CDR3 sequence (DNA): TGTGCCAGCAGCTCCGCTGGACTAGCGGGGACAAACAATGAGCAGTTCTTC. The chain is built from TRBV3-1 (or the pseudogene TRBV3-2) and TRBJ2-1, with 12 positions matching TRBD2. V was clipped by 5 bases and J by 5 bases; unmatched bases: 10. The CDR3 is 17 amino acids. The germline CDR1 and CDR2 sequences are LGHDT and YNNKEL (reference sequence).

The chain links TRBV7-9 to TRBJ2-7; D perhaps matches TRBD1 (6 bases). CDR3 size: 15 residues. Germline CDR1 reads SEHNR; CDR2 reads FQNEAQ (reference sequence). Trimming stripped 5 bases from V and 1 base from J, with 15 bases between. Written as DNA, the CDR3 is TGTGCCAGCAGCCAGGGGTCCGGGTCTTCCTACGAGCAGTACGTC. Its translation is CASSQGSGSSYEQYV.

This chain links TRBV28 with TRBJ2-7; TRBD2 matches 11 bases. J gave up 3 bases and V 4 bases, and 5 bases lay outside the gene matches. CDR3 length equals 15 residues. Germline CDR1 is MDHEN and CDR2 is SYDVKM. CDR3 DNA: TGTGCCAGCAGTTCGGCTCTAGCGGGAGGCTACGAGCAGTACTTC. Protein sequence: CASSSALAGGYEQYF.

The V call is TRBV2, the J call TRBJ2-5; 7 nucleotides line up with TRBD2. After removal of 3 bases from V and 5 bases from J, the junction contained 6 bases not matched to a gene. Germline V gene data show CDR1 as SNHLY and CDR2 as FYNNEI. The CDR3 has 14 residues. The CDR3 nucleotides read TGTGCCAGCAGTGAGGGGGGGGTCGGGGAGACCCAGTACTTC. As protein: CASSEGGVGETQYF.

The chain is built from TRBV21-1 and TRBJ1-2; the D call TRBD1 from the table was never checked on the DNA. TRBV21-1 is described as a pseudogene. The CDR3 has 16 residues. CDR3 residues: CASSKGPGQVTPGYTF. Here the CDR3 DNA reads TGTGCCAGCAGCAAAGGCCCTGGACAGGTCACACCGGGCTACACCTTC.